The 19 T cell receptor beta chains in this list originate from one sample, sequenced in a study of CD4 T cells in relation to SARS-CoV-2 and coronaviruses. Assay: immunoSEQ multiplex PCR; the TCRdb copy retains only in-frame clones and omits some. This table has around 70,000 clones, over 80% appearing once. Before the COVID-19 pandemic, during about 2011-2019, CD4+ T cells were taken from unexposed donors. The sequenced sample was memory CD4+ T cells from PBMCs. These receptors were obtained from a human donor in good health.

This sequence joins TRBV7-5 and TRBJ1-4; TRBD1, the D gene given by the table, was not confirmed from the DNA. TRBV7-5 is assigned pseudogene status. The CDR3 contains 11 residues. The CDR3 DNA reads as TGTGTCAGAAGCACCCAGATGGAACTGTTTTTT. Translated, it gives CVRSTQMELFF.

The gene calls are TRBV3-1 (or the pseudogene TRBV3-2) and TRBJ2-7; TRBD1 or TRBD2 may be the D gene (5 bases each). CDR1 is LGHDT and CDR2 is YNNKEL in the germline V gene (reference sequence). CDR3 length: 17 residues. The ends were cut back, 0 bases at V and 9 bases at J, with 24 bases in the middle. The CDR3 sequence is CASSQDWGPLGVLGQYF. In DNA form, the CDR3 reads TGTGCCAGCAGCCAAGATTGGGGCCCTTTGGGAGTGCTGGGGCAGTACTTC.

The chain joins TRBV3-1 (or the pseudogene TRBV3-2) to TRBJ2-1, with D uncertain. CDR3 length: 12 residues. Germline V lookup: CDR1 LGHDT, CDR2 YNNKEL (reference sequence). V dropped 4 bases and J dropped 3 bases, with 4 bases sitting between them. The CDR3 spells CASSRIYNEQFF. CDR3 DNA: TGTGCCAGCAGCCGAATCTACAATGAGCAGTTCTTC.

The chain recombines TRBV9 with TRBJ1-4; the D is unclear. Germline V CDR1 and CDR2: SGDLS, YYNGEE. Trimming shortened V by 4 bases and J by 3 bases, and 22 bases separated the two germline ends. The CDR3 loop spans 18 amino acids. The CDR3 DNA reads as TGTGCCAGCAGCCCACCCGGCTGGGTTCCCGGGGCTAATGAAAAACTGTTTTTT. This gives the protein CASSPPGWVPGANEKLFF.

This chain joins TRBV7-8 and TRBJ1-5; unclear D gene. The CDR3 sequence is 13 residues long. The V end lost 4 bases, the J end lost 5 bases, and 9 bases lay between the germline ends. The germline V gene has CDR1 SGHVS and CDR2 FQNEAQ. In nucleotides, the CDR3 is TGTGCCAGCAGCTCGACGGCCGATCAGCCCCAGCATTTT. Encoded protein: CASSSTADQPQHF.

In DNA, the CDR3 is TGCAGTGCCGACGTCGGTGTGCAGTACTTC. Protein sequence: CSADVGVQYF. The rearrangement uses TRBV20-1 and TRBJ2-7; D ambiguous. CDR1 and CDR2 from the germline V gene are DFQATT and SNEGSKA (reference sequence). V gave up 6 bases and J gave up 9 bases, with 12 bases separating them. The CDR3 spans 10 residues.

The chain's CDR3 is CASSLAETRETQYF. DNA of the CDR3: TGTGCCAGCAGCTTGGCGGAAACACGGGAGACCCAGTACTTC. J is TRBJ2-5 and V is TRBV7-2; the D is unclear. The CDR3 contains 14 residues. Trimming removed 3 bases from V and 5 bases from J, with 13 bases in between. Germline CDR1 SGHTA, CDR2 FQGNSA.

This chain connects TRBV5-1 to TRBJ1-4, with D hard to call. This CDR3 is built from 15 residues. The V end lost 0 bases, the J end lost 5 bases, and 11 bases lay between the germline ends. The germline CDR1 and CDR2 sequences are SGHRS and YFSETQ. CDR3 protein: CASSLGSSGNEKLFF. The CDR3 DNA is TGCGCCAGCAGCTTGGGGTCTTCCGGGAATGAAAAACTGTTTTTT.

The rearrangement joins TRBV5-4 to TRBJ2-5; TRBD2 is a possible D gene (7 bases). The V end lost 2 bases, the J end lost 5 bases, and 16 bases lay between the germline ends. The CDR3 loop spans 15 amino acids. Germline V gene data show CDR1 as SGHNT and CDR2 as YYREEE (reference sequence). The CDR3 protein is CASSLGGAMGETQYF. CDR3 DNA sequence: TGTGCCAGCAGCTTAGGGGGGGCGATGGGCGAGACCCAGTACTTC.

The V and J genes are TRBV7-2 and TRBJ2-7, with D uncertain. The V end lost 5 bases, the J end lost 3 bases, and 5 bases lay between the germline ends. Germline CDR1 and CDR2: SGHTA and FQGNSA. There are 11 residues in the CDR3. CDR3 sequence reads: CASSTYYEQYF. The CDR3 nucleotides read TGTGCCAGCAGCACATACTACGAGCAGTACTTC. Filled out from reference TRBV7-2 and TRBJ2-7, the complete variable domain reads GAGVSQSPSNKVTEKGKDVELRCDPISGHTALYWYRQSLGQGLEFLIYFQGNSAPDKSGLPSDRFSAERTGGSVSTLTIQRTQQEDSAVYLCASSTYYEQYFGPGTRLTVT.

The chain carries TRBV3-1 (or the pseudogene TRBV3-2) and TRBJ2-6; D not certain. The CDR3 loop spans 19 amino acids. The germline V gene has CDR1 LGHDT and CDR2 YNNKEL (reference sequence). The V gene lost 3 bases and the J gene lost 1 base, with 19 bases spanning the gap. CDR3 nucleotides: TGTGCCAGCAGCCATTCTGCCGGGTCCCGGTCGTCTGGGGCCAACGTCCTGACTTTC. Its protein product is CASSHSAGSRSSGANVLTF.

This clone was seen only once. This chain uses TRBV7-9 with TRBJ2-2, with D hard to call. CDR1 SEHNR and CDR2 FQNEAQ come from the germline V gene (reference sequence). Trimming stripped 1 base from V and 7 bases from J, with 7 bases between. The CDR3 is made up of 13 amino acids. The CDR3 spells CASSLVPSGELFF. CDR3 coding DNA: TGTGCCAGCAGCTTAGTGCCCAGCGGGGAGCTGTTTTTT.

The chain recombines TRBV11-3 with TRBJ2-1; the match to TRBD1 covers 8 bases. This CDR3 region has 14 residues. CDR1 SGHNT and CDR2 YENEEA come from the germline V gene. J lost 7 bases, V lost 5 bases, and 7 bases had no gene match. The CDR3: CASSTRTGLNEQFF. CDR3 coding DNA: TGTGCCAGCAGCACTCGGACAGGGTTGAATGAGCAGTTCTTC.

This clone was picked up one time. V and J are TRBV28 and TRBJ1-1; maybe TRBD1 (6 bases). With 2 bases removed from V and 4 bases from J, the gap between germline ends came to 14 bases. Germline assignment: CDR1 MDHEN and CDR2 SYDVKM. The CDR3 is made up of 15 amino acids. CDR3 coding DNA: TGTGCCAGCAGTTTACCGACAGGCCGCCCCACTGAAGCTTTCTTT. Translated: CASSLPTGRPTEAFF. The complete variable domain, with remaining parts taken from reference TRBV28 and TRBJ1-1, reads DVKVTQSSRYLVKRTGEKVFLECVQDMDHENMFWYRQDPGLGLRLIYFSYDVKMKEKGDIPEGYSVSREKKERFSLILESASTNQTSMYLCASSLPTGRPTEAFFGQGTRLTVV.

This clone came up once. The J gene is TRBJ2-7, the V gene TRBV3-1 (or the pseudogene TRBV3-2); either TRBD1 or TRBD2 may supply D (5 bases each). Germline loops: CDR1 LGHDT, CDR2 YNNKEL (reference sequence). The CDR3 runs to 13 residues. Trimming took 6 bases from V and 5 from J, leaving 14 bases between them. The chain's CDR3 is CASSQFLGDEQYF. The CDR3 DNA reads TGTGCCAGCAGTCAATTTTTGGGGGACGAGCAGTACTTC.

The gene calls are TRBV3-1 (or the pseudogene TRBV3-2) and TRBJ1-3; TRBD1 aligns across 9 bases. CDR1 and CDR2 (germline): LGHDT, YNNKEL (reference sequence). J was trimmed by 9 bases and V by 1 base; bases with no gene match: 4. The CDR3 extends over 14 amino acids. CDR3 nucleotides: TGTGCCAGCAGCCAAGGGGGACAGGGCGGCACCATATATTTT. Amino acid sequence: CASSQGGQGGTIYF.

The genes are TRBV15 and TRBJ2-7, with D perhaps TRBD1 (6 bases). Trimming pared 1 base from V and 6 bases from J, leaving 13 bases between. Germline-derived CDR1 and CDR2 are LNHNV and YYDKDF (reference sequence). This CDR3 comprises 14 residues. The CDR3 loop reads CATSRGGQVGEQYF. The DNA for the CDR3 is TGTGCCACCAGCAGAGGGGGACAAGTGGGCGAGCAGTACTTC.

This chain joins TRBV5-1 and TRBJ1-2, with D perhaps TRBD1 (5 bases). Trimming took 0 bases from V and 2 from J, leaving 11 bases between them. Germline CDR1 reads SGHRS; CDR2 reads YFSETQ. The CDR3 spans 15 residues. CDR3 protein: CASSLGRGTNYGYTF. The DNA of the CDR3 is TGCGCCAGCAGCTTGGGTCGGGGGACGAACTATGGCTACACCTTC.

The table lists this clone with a count of one. J is TRBJ1-1 and V is TRBV9; D gene unclear. Germline-derived CDR1 and CDR2 are SGDLS and YYNGEE. There are 13 residues in the CDR3. The V end lost 4 bases, the J end lost 10 bases, and 17 bases lay between the germline ends. The DNA for the CDR3 is TGTGCCAGCAGCTTAGGGCCAGGACGGGGAGCTTTCTTT. This encodes CASSLGPGRGAFF.